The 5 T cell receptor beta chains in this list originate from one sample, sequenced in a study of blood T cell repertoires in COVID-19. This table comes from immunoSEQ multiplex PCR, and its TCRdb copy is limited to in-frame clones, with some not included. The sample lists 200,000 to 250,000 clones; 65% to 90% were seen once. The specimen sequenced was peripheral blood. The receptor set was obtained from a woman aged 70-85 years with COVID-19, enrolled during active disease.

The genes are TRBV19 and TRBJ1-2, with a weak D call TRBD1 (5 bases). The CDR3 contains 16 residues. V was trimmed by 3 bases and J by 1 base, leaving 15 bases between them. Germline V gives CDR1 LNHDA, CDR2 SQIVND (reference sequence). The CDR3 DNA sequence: TGTGCCAGTAGTATGGGGCAGGGTGGAAATAACTATGGCTACACCTTC. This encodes CASSMGQGGNNYGYTF. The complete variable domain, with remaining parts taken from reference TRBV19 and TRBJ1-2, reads DGGITQSPKYLFRKEGQNVTLSCEQNLNHDAMYWYRQDPGQGLRLIYYSQIVNDFQKGDIAEGYSVSREKKESFPLTVTSAQKNPTAFYLCASSMGQGGNNYGYTFGSGTRLTVV.

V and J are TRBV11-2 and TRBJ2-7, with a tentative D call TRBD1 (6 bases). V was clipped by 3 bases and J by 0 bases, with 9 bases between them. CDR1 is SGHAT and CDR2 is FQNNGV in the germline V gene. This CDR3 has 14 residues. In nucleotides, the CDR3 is TGTGCCAGCAGCTTGCAGGGGTCCTCCTACGAGCAGTACTTC. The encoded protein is CASSLQGSSYEQYF.

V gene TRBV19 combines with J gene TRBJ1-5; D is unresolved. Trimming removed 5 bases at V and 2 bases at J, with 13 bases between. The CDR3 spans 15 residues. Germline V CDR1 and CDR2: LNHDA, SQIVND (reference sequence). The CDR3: CASSVTQVGNQPQHF. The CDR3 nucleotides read TGTGCCAGTAGTGTGACCCAGGTGGGCAATCAGCCCCAGCATTTT.

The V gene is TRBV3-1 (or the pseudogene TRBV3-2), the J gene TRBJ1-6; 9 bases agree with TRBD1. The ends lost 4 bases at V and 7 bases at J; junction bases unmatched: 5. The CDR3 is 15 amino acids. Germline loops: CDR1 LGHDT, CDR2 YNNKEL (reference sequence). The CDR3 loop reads CASSPQDRGNSPLHF. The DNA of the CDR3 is TGTGCCAGCAGCCCCCAGGACAGGGGAAATTCACCCCTCCACTTT.

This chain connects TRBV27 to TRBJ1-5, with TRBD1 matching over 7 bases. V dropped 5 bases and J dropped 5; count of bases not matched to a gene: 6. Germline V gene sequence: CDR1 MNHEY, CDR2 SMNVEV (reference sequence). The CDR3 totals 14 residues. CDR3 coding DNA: TGTGCCAGCAGTAACAGGGGTGCGGATCAGCCCCAGCATTTT. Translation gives CASSNRGADQPQHF.